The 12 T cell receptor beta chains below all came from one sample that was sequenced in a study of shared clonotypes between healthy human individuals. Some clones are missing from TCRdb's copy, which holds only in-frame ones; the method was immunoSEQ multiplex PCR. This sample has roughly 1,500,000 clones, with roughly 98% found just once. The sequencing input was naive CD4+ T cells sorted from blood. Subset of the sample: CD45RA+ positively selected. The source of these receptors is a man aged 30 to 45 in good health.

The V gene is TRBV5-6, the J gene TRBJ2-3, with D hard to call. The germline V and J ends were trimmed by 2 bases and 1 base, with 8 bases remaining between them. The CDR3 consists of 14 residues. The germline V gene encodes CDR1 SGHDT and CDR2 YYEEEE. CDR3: CASSFGPGTDTQYF. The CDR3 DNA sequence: TGTGCCAGCAGCTTTGGCCCTGGCACAGATACGCAGTATTTT. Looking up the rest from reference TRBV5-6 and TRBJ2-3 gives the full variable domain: DAGVTQSPTHLIKTRGQQVTLRCSPKSGHDTVSWYQQALGQGPQFIFQYYEEEERQRGNFPDRFSGHQFPNYSSELNVNALLLGDSALYLCASSFGPGTDTQYFGPGTRLTVL.

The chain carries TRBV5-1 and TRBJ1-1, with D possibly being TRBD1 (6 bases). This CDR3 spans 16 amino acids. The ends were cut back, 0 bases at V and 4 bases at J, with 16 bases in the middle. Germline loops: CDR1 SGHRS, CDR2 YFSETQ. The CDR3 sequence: CASSLEDWTERTEAFF. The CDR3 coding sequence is TGCGCCAGCAGCTTGGAAGATTGGACAGAACGCACTGAAGCTTTCTTT.

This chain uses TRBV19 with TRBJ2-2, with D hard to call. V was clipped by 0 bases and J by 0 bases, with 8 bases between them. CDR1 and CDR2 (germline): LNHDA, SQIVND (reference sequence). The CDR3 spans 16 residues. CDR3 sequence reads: CASSIDLVANTGELFF. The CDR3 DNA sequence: TGTGCCAGTAGTATAGATCTCGTCGCGAACACCGGGGAGCTGTTTTTT. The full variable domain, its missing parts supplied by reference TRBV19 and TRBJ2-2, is DGGITQSPKYLFRKEGQNVTLSCEQNLNHDAMYWYRQDPGQGLRLIYYSQIVNDFQKGDIAEGYSVSREKKESFPLTVTSAQKNPTAFYLCASSIDLVANTGELFFGEGSRLTVL.

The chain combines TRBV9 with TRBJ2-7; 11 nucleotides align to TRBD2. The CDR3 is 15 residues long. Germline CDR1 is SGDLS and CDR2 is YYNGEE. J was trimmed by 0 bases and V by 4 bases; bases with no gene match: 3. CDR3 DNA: TGTGCCAGCAGCCCCACTAGCGGGAGCTCCTACGAGCAGTACTTC. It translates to CASSPTSGSSYEQYF.

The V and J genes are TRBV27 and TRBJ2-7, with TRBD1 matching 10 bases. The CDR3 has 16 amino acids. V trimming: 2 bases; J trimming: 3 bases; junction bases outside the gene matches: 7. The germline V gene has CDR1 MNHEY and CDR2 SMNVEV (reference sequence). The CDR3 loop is CASSLERTGGGYEQYF. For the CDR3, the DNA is TGTGCCAGCAGTTTAGAGAGGACAGGGGGGGGCTACGAGCAGTACTTC.

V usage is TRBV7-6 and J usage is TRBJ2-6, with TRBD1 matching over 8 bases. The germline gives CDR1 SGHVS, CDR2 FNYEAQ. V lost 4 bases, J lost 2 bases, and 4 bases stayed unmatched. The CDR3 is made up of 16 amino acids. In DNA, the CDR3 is TGTGCCAGCAGCTCGCAACAGGGGGCTGGGGCCAACGTCCTGACTTTC. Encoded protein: CASSSQQGAGANVLTF.

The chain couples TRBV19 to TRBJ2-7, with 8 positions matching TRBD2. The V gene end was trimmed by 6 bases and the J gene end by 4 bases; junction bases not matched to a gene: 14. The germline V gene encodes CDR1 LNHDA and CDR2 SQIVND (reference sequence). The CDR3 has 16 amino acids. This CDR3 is CASRPSWSGRGYEQYF. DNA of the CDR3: TGTGCCAGTAGACCCTCCTGGAGCGGGAGAGGGTACGAGCAGTACTTC.

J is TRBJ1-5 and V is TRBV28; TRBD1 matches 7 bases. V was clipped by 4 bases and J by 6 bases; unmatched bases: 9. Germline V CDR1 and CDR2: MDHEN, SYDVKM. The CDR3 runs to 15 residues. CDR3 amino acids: CASSWQGRGPQPQHF. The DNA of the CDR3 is TGTGCCAGCAGTTGGCAAGGGAGGGGGCCTCAGCCCCAGCATTTT.

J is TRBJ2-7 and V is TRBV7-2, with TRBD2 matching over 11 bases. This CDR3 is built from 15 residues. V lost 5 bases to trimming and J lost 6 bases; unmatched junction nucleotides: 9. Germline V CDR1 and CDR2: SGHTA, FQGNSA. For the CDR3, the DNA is TGTGCCAGCAGCCAAGGTAGCGGGAGGGCCGCCGAGCAGTACTTC. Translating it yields CASSQGSGRAAEQYF.

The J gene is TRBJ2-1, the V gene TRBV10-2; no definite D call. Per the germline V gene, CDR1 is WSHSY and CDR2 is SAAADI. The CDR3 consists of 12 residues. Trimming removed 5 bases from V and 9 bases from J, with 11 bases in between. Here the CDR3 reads CASSPSWGEQFF. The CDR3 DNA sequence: TGCGCCAGCAGTCCTAGTTGGGGTGAGCAGTTCTTC.

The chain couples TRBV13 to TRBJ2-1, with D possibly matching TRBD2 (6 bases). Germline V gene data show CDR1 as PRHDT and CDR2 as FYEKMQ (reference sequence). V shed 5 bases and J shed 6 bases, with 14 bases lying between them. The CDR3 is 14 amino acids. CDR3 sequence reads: CASSPLGLTNEQFF. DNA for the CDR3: TGTGCCAGCAGCCCACTCGGACTAACCAATGAGCAGTTCTTC.

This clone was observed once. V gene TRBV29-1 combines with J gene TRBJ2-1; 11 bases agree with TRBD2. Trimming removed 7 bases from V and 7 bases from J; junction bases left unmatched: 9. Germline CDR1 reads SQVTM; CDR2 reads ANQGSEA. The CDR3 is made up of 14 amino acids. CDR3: CSGAHSGRGNEQFF. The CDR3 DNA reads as TGCAGCGGGGCTCATAGCGGGAGGGGTAATGAGCAGTTCTTC.